This T cell receptor beta chain was identified in a study of cytomegalovirus exposure and HLA in healthy donors. Regarding the study as a whole: Reported results showed that the classifier diagnosed cytomegalovirus status with high specificity and sensitivity. Later, an analysis showed that TCR beta chains associated with HLA were more clonally expanded than others that were equally common. It was likely that a cluster of highly shared sequence variants was a sequencing artifact. 87-base-pair reads could not separate some V segments, including TRBV6-2 and TRBV6-3.

A multiplex PCR was run with 60 Vbeta primers and 13 Jbeta primers. Sequenced by immunoSEQ multiplex PCR; TCRdb stores in-frame clones only, minus some. The profile shows about 150,000 clones, less than 90% of them singletons. Germline V gives CDR1 MNHEY, CDR2 SMNVEV (reference sequence). V lost 6 bases and J lost 1, with 10 bases in between. The CDR3 contains 14 residues. A remark on this clone: Its matching antigen is unknown.

The sample comprised PBMCs. This chain connects TRBV27 to TRBJ2-1; a weak D match, TRBD2 (6 bases). The clonotype was recovered from a woman between 18 and 29 years old in good health and CMV-seronegative. This chain's CDR3 is CASRRDLSYNEQFF. The CDR3 DNA follows: TGTGCCAGCAGGAGGGACTTATCCTACAATGAGCAGTTCTTC.